Described below is a single T cell receptor beta chain sequence and its context. What it recognizes is unknown. This CDR3 is built from 17 residues. Trimming stripped 0 bases from V and 5 bases from J, with 18 bases between. Looked up from germline, CDR1 is SGHRS and CDR2 is YFSETQ. Only in-frame clones appear in the TCRdb table, and some are missing; sequencing was by immunoSEQ multiplex PCR. Found here are approximately 70,000 clones, 85% to 95% of them singletons; the top ten hold about 0.032%. This record belongs to a study of human thymus T cells. The thymus was resected at corrective cardiac surgery. Finnish infants who were healthy and having corrective surgery for congenital heart defects made up the donors. General study points: Thymic TCR repertoires of unrelated people reportedly overlapped highly. Gene usage for V and J segments appeared biased in thymic and blood repertoires.

The chain couples TRBV5-1 to TRBJ1-5; the D is unclear. The receptor comes from a girl under three years old with a congenital heart defect but otherwise immunologically healthy. The sample consisted of thymus tissue. The CDR3 loop reads CASSLASALFQDQPQHF. The CDR3 nucleotides read TGCGCCAGCAGCTTGGCCTCTGCCCTGTTTCAGGATCAGCCCCAGCATTTT. The full variable domain, its missing parts supplied by reference TRBV5-1 and TRBJ1-5, is KAGVTQTPRYLIKTRGQQVTLSCSPISGHRSVSWYQQTPGQGLQFLFEYFSETQRNKGNFPGRFSGRQFSNSRSEMNVSTLELGDSALYLCASSLASALFQDQPQHFGDGTRLSIL.